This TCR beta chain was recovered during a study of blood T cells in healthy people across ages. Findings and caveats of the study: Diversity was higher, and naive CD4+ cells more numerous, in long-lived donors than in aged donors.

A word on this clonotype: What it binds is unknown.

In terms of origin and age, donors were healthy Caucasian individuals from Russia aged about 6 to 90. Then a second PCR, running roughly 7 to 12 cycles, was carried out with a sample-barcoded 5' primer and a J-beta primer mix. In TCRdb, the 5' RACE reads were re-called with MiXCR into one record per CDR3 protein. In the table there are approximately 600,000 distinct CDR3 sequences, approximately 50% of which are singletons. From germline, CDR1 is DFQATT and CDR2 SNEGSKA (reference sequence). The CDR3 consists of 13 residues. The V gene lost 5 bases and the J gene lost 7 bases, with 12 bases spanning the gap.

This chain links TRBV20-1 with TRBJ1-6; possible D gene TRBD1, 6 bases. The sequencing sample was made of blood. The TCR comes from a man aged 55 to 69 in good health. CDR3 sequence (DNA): TGCAGTGCTGGTGAGACAGGAAATTCACCCCTCCACTTT. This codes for CSAGETGNSPLHF.